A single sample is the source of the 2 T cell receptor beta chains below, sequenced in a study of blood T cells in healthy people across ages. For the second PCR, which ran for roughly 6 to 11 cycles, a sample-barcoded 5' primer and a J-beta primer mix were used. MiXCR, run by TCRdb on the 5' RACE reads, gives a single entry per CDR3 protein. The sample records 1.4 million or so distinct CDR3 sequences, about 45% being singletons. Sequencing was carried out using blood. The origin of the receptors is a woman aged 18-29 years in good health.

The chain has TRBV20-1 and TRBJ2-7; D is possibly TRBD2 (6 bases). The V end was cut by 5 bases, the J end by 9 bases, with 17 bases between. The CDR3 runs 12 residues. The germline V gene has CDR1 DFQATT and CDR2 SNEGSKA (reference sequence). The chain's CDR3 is CSAPTIRAGQYF. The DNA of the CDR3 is TGCAGTGCTCCAACGATTAGAGCGGGGCAGTACTTC.

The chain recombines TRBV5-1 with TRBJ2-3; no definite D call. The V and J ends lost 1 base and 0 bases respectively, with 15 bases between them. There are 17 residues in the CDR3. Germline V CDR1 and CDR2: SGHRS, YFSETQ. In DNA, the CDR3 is TGCGCCAGCAGCTTGTCCCGGGCCTACTCTAGCACAGATACGCAGTATTTT. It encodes CASSLSRAYSSTDTQYF.